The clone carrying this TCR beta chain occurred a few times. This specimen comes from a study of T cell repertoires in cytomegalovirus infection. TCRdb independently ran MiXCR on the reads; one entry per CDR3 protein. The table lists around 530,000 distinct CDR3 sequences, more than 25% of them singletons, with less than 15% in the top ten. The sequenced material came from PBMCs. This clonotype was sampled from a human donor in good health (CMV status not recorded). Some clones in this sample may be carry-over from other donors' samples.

The DNA for the CDR3 is TGCGCCAGCAGTGAGTCGCCAGGCAATCAGCCCCAGCATTTT. Protein sequence: CASSESPGNQPQHF. This chain uses TRBV10-2 with TRBJ1-5; D gene ambiguous. V gave up 0 bases and J gave up 2 bases, with 5 bases separating them. CDR1 is WSHSY and CDR2 is SAAADI in the germline V gene. This CDR3 is 14 amino acids long.